This TCR beta chain is from a study of CD8+CD57+ T cells in acquired aplastic anemia. Overall study: The sorted CD4+ and CD8+ cells yielded an average around 3 ug of DNA.

Genomic DNA was employed as the template in profiling TCR beta VDJ and CDR3. Using its own MiXCR run on the reads, TCRdb lists one record per CDR3 protein. The sample consists of around 150,000 distinct CDR3 sequences, roughly two thirds of them appearing once. Patients who underwent sequencing had shown CD8+CD57+ cell expansion by flow cytometry. There was no therapy given to any patient before the blood sampling took place. The V end lost 7 bases, the J end lost 4 bases, and 31 bases lay between the germline ends. The germline V gene has CDR1 SSHAT and CDR2 FNYEAQ (reference sequence). The length of the CDR3 is 19 residues.

The sample was sorted CD4+, CD8+, or CD8+CD57+ T cells (not recorded which) from PBMCs. This receptor was taken from a human donor with aplastic anemia. The chain joins TRBV7-7 to TRBJ1-1; D possibly corresponds to TRBD1 (6 bases). The CDR3: CASIKGGRHTPLGRTEAFF. Written as DNA, the CDR3 is TGTGCCAGCATCAAAGGGGGGCGGCACACCCCATTGGGACGCACTGAAGCTTTCTTT.